This entry features one TCR beta chain sequence. This sample was included in a study of blood T cell repertoires in COVID-19. Clones were sequenced by immunoSEQ multiplex PCR, and TCRdb holds only the in-frame ones, with some missing. The profile covers under 150,000 clones, with roughly 86% appearing a single time and 2% to 2.5% taken by the ten largest. The CDR3 length is 14 residues. With 3 bases removed from V and 5 bases from J, the gap between germline ends came to 13 bases. The germline gives CDR1 MDHEN, CDR2 SYDVKM. This clonotype was sampled from a human donor in a cohort sampled during active COVID-19. The chain recombines TRBV28 with TRBJ1-2; D is perhaps TRBD1 (6 bases). The specimen was peripheral blood. CDR3 amino acids: CASSFGSRGYGYTF. CDR3 nucleotides: TGTGCCAGCAGTTTTGGTTCCAGGGGATATGGCTACACCTTC.